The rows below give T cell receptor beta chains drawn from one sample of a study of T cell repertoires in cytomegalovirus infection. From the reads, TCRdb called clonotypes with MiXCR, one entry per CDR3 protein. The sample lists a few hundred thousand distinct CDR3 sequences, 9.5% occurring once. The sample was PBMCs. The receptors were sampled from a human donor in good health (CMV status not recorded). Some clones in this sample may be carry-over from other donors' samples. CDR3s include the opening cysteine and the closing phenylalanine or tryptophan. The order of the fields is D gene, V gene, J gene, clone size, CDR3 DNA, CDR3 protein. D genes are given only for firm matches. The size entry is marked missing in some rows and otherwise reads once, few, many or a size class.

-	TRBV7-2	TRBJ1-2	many	TGTGCCAGCAGCTTAGCGCGGGGGGTCCGAGGGGAAGGCTACACCTTC	CASSLARGVRGEGYTF
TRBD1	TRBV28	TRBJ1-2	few	TGTGCCAGCAGTTTCCCACAGGGGGTCTATGGCTACACCTTC	CASSFPQGVYGYTF
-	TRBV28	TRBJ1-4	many	TGTGCCAGCAGCCGCGAGGGAACTAATGAAAAACTGTTTTTT	CASSREGTNEKLFF
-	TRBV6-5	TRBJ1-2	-	TGTGCCAGCAGTTATATTCCGCGGAGCGGCTACACCTTC	CASSYIPRSGYTF
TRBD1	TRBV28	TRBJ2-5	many	TGTGCCAGCAGCAACCAAGGGACAGGACAAGAGACCCAGTACTTC	CASSNQGTGQETQYF
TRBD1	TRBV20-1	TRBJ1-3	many	TGCAGTGCTTGGACAGGGCTAGGAAACACCATATATTTT	CSAWTGLGNTIYF
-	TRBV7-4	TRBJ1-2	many	TGTGCCAGCAGCGCAACCGATGGCGCTAACTATGGCTACACCTTC	CASSATDGANYGYTF
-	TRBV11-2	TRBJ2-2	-	TGTGCCAGCAGCTTAGTGCCACTGAGCACCGGGGAGCTGTTTTTT	CASSLVPLSTGELFF
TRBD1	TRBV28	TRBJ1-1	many	TGTGCCAGCAACGACATACTCCCGGGACAGGGGGCAAGAGCTTTCTTT	CASNDILPGQGARAFF
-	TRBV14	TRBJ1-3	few	TGTGCCAGCAGCCAAGAGTGGAGCTCTGGAAACACCATATATTTT	CASSQEWSSGNTIYF
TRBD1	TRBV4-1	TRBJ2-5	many	TGCGCCAGCAGCCCTTCCCCGGACAGGGGTGGGACCCAGTACTTC	CASSPSPDRGGTQYF
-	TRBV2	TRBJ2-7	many	TGTGCCAGCAGGGAGGAAGGGTCGAGCGGCTACGAGCAGTACTTC	CASREEGSSGYEQYF
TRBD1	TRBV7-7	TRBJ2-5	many	TGTGCCAGCAGTTTACGGCAGGGGGAAGAGACCCAGTACTTC	CASSLRQGEETQYF
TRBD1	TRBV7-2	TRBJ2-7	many	TGTGCCAGCAGCCTCGGGACAGGGTCCTACGAGCAGTACTTC	CASSLGTGSYEQYF
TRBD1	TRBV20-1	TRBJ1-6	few	TGCAGTGCTAGACAATCGACAGGGACACAAAATTCACCCCTCCACTTT	CSARQSTGTQNSPLHF
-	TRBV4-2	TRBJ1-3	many	TGTGCCAGCAGCCAAAGCAAGCAGCTTGGAAACACCATATATTTT	CASSQSKQLGNTIYF
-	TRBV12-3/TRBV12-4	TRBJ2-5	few	TGTGCCAGCACCCCCCCCGGGGGGACAGGAGGACTTAGCGGGACCCAGTACTTC	CASTPPGGTGGLSGTQYF
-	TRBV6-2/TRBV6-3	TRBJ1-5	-	TGTGCCAGCACCCTACGCCGGGACAGCAATCAGCCCCAGCATTTT	CASTLRRDSNQPQHF
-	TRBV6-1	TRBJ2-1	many	TGTGCCAGCAGTGATCGGTCAGGGCGATTGGCGGGCAATGAGCAGTTCTTC	CASSDRSGRLAGNEQFF
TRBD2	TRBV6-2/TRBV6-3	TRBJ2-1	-	TGTGCCAGCACCCTACCTGGCGGGAGCAACAATGAGCAGTTCTTC	CASTLPGGSNNEQFF
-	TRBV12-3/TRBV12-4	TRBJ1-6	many	TGTGCCAGCAGTCCAAGGACGCGGCGCGGCTCACCCCTCCACTTT	CASSPRTRRGSPLHF
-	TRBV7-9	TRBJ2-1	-	TGTGCCAGCAGCTTAGAAAGCCGGGTTAGCTCCTACAATGAGCAGTTCTTC	CASSLESRVSSYNEQFF
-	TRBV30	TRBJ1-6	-	TGTGCCTGGAGAGAGGGGATAGGTTCACCCCTCCACTTT	CAWREGIGSPLHF
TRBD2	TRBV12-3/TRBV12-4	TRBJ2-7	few	TGTGCCAGCAGCCTACTAGCGGGAGTTGATGAGCAGTACTTC	CASSLLAGVDEQYF
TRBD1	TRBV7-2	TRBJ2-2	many	TGTGCCAGCACCGCGACAGGGACCAACACCGGGGAGCTGTTTTTT	CASTATGTNTGELFF
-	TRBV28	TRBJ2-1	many	TGTGCCAGCAGTCCGGGCCCCCAGCGCAATGAGCAGTTCTTC	CASSPGPQRNEQFF
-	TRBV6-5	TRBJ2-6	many	TGTGCCAGCAGAACAGGGTACCGGGTTGGGGCCAACGTCCTGACTTTC	CASRTGYRVGANVLTF
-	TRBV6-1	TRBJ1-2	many	TGTGCCAGCGCCCCGTCTGGGTCGCAGGTCGGCTACACCTTC	CASAPSGSQVGYTF
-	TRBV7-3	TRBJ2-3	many	TGTGCCAGCAGCCCCGAGGGGACGGGCACAGATACGCAGTATTTT	CASSPEGTGTDTQYF
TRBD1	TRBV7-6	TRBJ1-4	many	TGTGCCAGCAGCCCGTCAGGGGGGGGTTATGAAAAACTGTTTTTT	CASSPSGGGYEKLFF
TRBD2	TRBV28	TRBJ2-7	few	TGTGCCAGCAGTTTATTCCTGACTAGCGGGGGACCGTACTTC	CASSLFLTSGGPYF
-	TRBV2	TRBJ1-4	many	TGTGCCAGCAATCGAGCCCCCTTTAATGAAAAACTGTTTTTT	CASNRAPFNEKLFF
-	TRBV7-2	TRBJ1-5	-	TGTGCCAGCAGCTTTAGCCAGTCTCAGCCCCAGCATTTT	CASSFSQSQPQHF
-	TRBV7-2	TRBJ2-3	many	TGTGCCAGCAGCTTAGAAGGGGTGACCACGGGGCCAGATACGCAGTATTTT	CASSLEGVTTGPDTQYF
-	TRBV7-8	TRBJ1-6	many	TGTGCCAGCAGTCAAGGCCTCAGGAATTCACCCCTCCACTTT	CASSQGLRNSPLHF
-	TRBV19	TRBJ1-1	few	TGTGCCAGTAGTCCCCGACAGTGGACAGCGAACACTGAAGCTTTCTTT	CASSPRQWTANTEAFF
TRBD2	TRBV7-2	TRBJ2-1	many	TGTGCCAGCAGCGCCCGACTTGGGGGGGGGGACAATGAGCAGTTCTTC	CASSARLGGGDNEQFF
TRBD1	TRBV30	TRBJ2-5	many	TGTGCCTGGGCTAAGAGGGGACAGGGGAGTCGGTACTTC	CAWAKRGQGSRYF
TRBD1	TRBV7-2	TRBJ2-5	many	TGTGCCAGCATTCAGGGGGCGGGAGAGACCCAGTACTTC	CASIQGAGETQYF
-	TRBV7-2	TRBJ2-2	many	TGTGCCAGCAGCGCCCAAGGCCAAATCGGGGAGCTGTTTTTT	CASSAQGQIGELFF
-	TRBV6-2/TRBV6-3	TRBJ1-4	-	TGTGCCAGCAGTTACACCGGAGGAGCTCGCCAAACACTGTTTTTT	CASSYTGGARQTLFF
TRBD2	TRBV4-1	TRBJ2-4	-	TGCGCCAGCAGCCAAGACGTCGGACTAGCGGGACGCAAAAACATTCAGTACTTC	CASSQDVGLAGRKNIQYF
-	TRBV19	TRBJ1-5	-	TGTGCCAGTAACGGACAGTATCAGCCCCAGCATTTT	CASNGQYQPQHF
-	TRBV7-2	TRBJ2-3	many	TGTGCCAGCAGCTTACCCCGGGGCTCCACAGATACGCAGTATTTT	CASSLPRGSTDTQYF
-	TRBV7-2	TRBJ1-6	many	TGTGCCAGCAGCTTAAGAGCGGAAGGGAATTCACCCCTCCACTTT	CASSLRAEGNSPLHF
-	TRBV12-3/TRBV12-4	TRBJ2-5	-	TGTGCCAGCAGTTGGGGGGGGGGGGGCCAAGGGACCCAGTACTTC	CASSWGGGGQGTQYF
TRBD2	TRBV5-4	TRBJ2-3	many	TGTGCCAGCAGCCCCTCGACTAGCGGGAGGAACACAGATACGCAGTATTTT	CASSPSTSGRNTDTQYF
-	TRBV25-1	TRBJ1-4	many	TGTGCCAGCAGTGAAAGTGGGGCGGTGGACGAAAAACTGTTTTTT	CASSESGAVDEKLFF
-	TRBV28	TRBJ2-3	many	TGTGCCAGCAGCTTATTGACAGATACGCAGTATTTT	CASSLLTDTQYF